This TCR beta chain was documented in a study of control samples from healthy donors and cancer patients. The V and J ends lost 4 bases and 4 bases, in that order; junction bases with no gene match: 5. Germline V gene lookup returns CDR1 LNHDA and CDR2 SQIVND (reference sequence). The CDR3 runs 14 residues. Sequenced by immunoSEQ multiplex PCR; TCRdb stores in-frame clones only, minus some. Of about 170,000 clones listed, more than 90% are singletons. This TCR was recovered from a woman aged 35 to 49 in good health. What was sequenced was blood. The chain uses TRBV19 and TRBJ1-1, with 8 bases aligning to TRBD1. The CDR3 DNA follows: TGTGCCAGTAGTAAGACAGGGGTTTCCACTGAAGCTTTCTTT. Translation: CASSKTGVSTEAFF.